Below are 24 T cell receptor beta chains sequenced from a single sample in a study of T cells in Graves' hyperthyroidism and ophthalmopathy. RNA transcripts provided the source from which TCR beta CDR3 regions were amplified. The HTBI set primed first-round TCR CDR3 RT-PCR. TCRdb passed the multiplex PCR reads through MiXCR, listing each CDR3 protein once. The sample yields approximately 640,000 distinct CDR3 sequences, roughly 17% seen once. Sequencing was performed on blood. Receptor source: a man between 45 and 60 years old with Graves' hyperthyroidism.

This sequence joins TRBV5-1 and TRBJ2-3, with D maybe TRBD2 (5 bases). The CDR3 spans 15 residues. Germline V gene lookup returns CDR1 SGHRS and CDR2 YFSETQ. V lost 3 bases and J lost 0, with 11 bases in between. The CDR3 is CASSSTDFSTDTQYF. In nucleotides, the CDR3 is TGCGCCAGCAGCTCCACGGACTTTAGCACAGATACGCAGTATTTT. Based on the CDR3 plus reference TRBV5-1 and TRBJ2-3, the full variable domain is KAGVTQTPRYLIKTRGQQVTLSCSPISGHRSVSWYQQTPGQGLQFLFEYFSETQRNKGNFPGRFSGRQFSNSRSEMNVSTLELGDSALYLCASSSTDFSTDTQYFGPGTRLTVL.

The chain joins TRBV24-1 to TRBJ1-2, with a possible D match to TRBD1 (6 bases). Trimming cost V 3 bases and J 9 bases, with 19 bases left between them. Germline assignment: CDR1 KGHDR and CDR2 SFDVKD. The length of the CDR3 is 15 residues. The CDR3 nucleotides read TGTGCCACCAGTGATACTAACAGGGAATGGGACAGCTACACCTTC. Protein: CATSDTNREWDSYTF.

In this sample, this clonotype turned up many times. One junction end does not reproduce the germline sequence, and a read error may be involved. The V and J genes are TRBV2 and TRBJ2-7; 7 bases are shared with TRBD2. The germline V gene has CDR1 SNHLY and CDR2 FYNNEI. The CDR3 has 15 amino acids. CDR3 coding DNA: TGTGCCAGCACTGAAGGCCGGGGGAGGGGCTACGAGCAGTACTTC. Translated: CASTEGRGRGYEQYF. Full variable domain (missing parts from reference TRBV2 and TRBJ2-7): EPEVTQTPSHQVTQMGQEVILRCVPISNHLYFYWYRQILGQKVEFLVSFYNNEISEKSEIFDDQFSVERPDGSNFTLKIRSTKLEDSAMYFCASTEGRGRGYEQYFGPGTRLTVT.

This clonotype was detected only once. Mismatch with germline at one junction end may stem from a read error. The chain uses TRBV13 and TRBJ1-4, with 8 bases lining up with TRBD1. Germline values: CDR1 PRHDT, CDR2 FYEKMQ (reference sequence). The CDR3 sequence is 15 residues long. For the CDR3, the DNA is TGTGCCAGCAGCTTTCAGGGGGCAACTAGTGAAAAACTGTTTTTT. Translating it yields CASSFQGATSEKLFF.

This clonotype was seen repeatedly, ten times or more. The chain joins TRBV28 to TRBJ2-1, with 15 positions matching TRBD2. Germline loops: CDR1 MDHEN, CDR2 SYDVKM. The V and J ends lost 5 bases and 7 bases, in that order; junction bases with no gene match: 6. CDR3 size: 16 residues. CDR3 bases: TGTGCCAGCAGTGTCGGGACTAGCGGGAGGATTAATGAGCAGTTCTTC. Its translation is CASSVGTSGRINEQFF.

In its sample, this clonotype was seen many times. The chain uses TRBV5-6 and TRBJ1-2, with 7 bases that match TRBD1. The CDR3 is 14 residues long. V lost 3 bases, J lost 4 bases, and 6 bases stayed unmatched. Germline V gives CDR1 SGHDT, CDR2 YYEEEE. The CDR3 DNA is TGTGCCAGCAGCTCGACCGGGACAGCCTATGGCTACACCTTC. The encoded protein is CASSSTGTAYGYTF.

CDR3 sequence reads: CASSRASDTDTQYF. The CDR3 nucleotides read TGTGCCAGCAGCCGCGCCAGCGACACAGATACGCAGTATTTT. The chain couples TRBV7-2 to TRBJ2-3; D call uncertain. Trimming removed 5 bases at V and 2 bases at J, with 11 bases between. CDR1 and CDR2 from the germline V gene are SGHTA and FQGNSA. The CDR3 covers 14 residues.

This clonotype was seen a few times. J is TRBJ1-4 and V is TRBV20-1, with D hard to call. The germline V gene has CDR1 DFQATT and CDR2 SNEGSKA (reference sequence). Trimming cost V 5 bases and J 4 bases, with 8 bases left between them. The CDR3 extends over 12 amino acids. CDR3 protein: CSALDGNEKLFF. For the CDR3, the DNA is TGCAGTGCTCTGGACGGTAATGAAAAACTGTTTTTT.

The chain carries TRBV4-1 and TRBJ2-2; the D gene is possibly TRBD2 (7 bases). Germline CDR1 MGHRA, CDR2 YSYEKL. The CDR3 length is 14 residues. V gave up 4 bases and J gave up 3 bases, with 9 bases separating them. Here the CDR3 reads CASSRGGHTGELFF. CDR3 nucleotides: TGCGCCAGCAGCCGGGGGGGGCACACCGGGGAGCTGTTTTTT.

The CDR3 DNA reads TGTGCCAGCAGAAAAGGCCCGGGGGAGCAGTACTTC. Translating gives CASRKGPGEQYF. The chain has TRBV11-2 and TRBJ2-7; tentative D call: TRBD2 (5 bases). Trimming left V 6 bases short and J 7 bases short, with 13 bases between. The germline V gene has CDR1 SGHAT and CDR2 FQNNGV. The CDR3 totals 12 residues.

On this clonotype: This clone may be a read error of a much larger clone one base away. This rearrangement joins TRBV20-1 to TRBJ2-1; 10 nucleotides line up with TRBD2. Germline assignment: CDR1 DFQATT and CDR2 SNEGSKA (reference sequence). The length of the CDR3 is 17 residues. The chain's CDR3 is CNARDTLTSGLGNEQFF. As DNA, the CDR3 is TGCAATGCTAGAGATACCCTGACTAGCGGGCTGGGCAATGAGCAGTTCTTC.

The chain is built from TRBV3-1 and TRBJ2-1, with unresolved D. Deletions cut 1 base from V and 1 base from J, with 8 bases between. The germline V gene has CDR1 LGHDT and CDR2 YNNKEL (reference sequence). The CDR3 consists of 15 residues. DNA for the CDR3: TGTGCCAGCAGCCAAGTATGGAGTTCCTACAATGAGCAGTTCTTC. This codes for CASSQVWSSYNEQFF.

This clonotype was detected ten times or more. CDR3 sequence (DNA): TGTGCCAGCAGCTTGAATCGCTGGTACGAGCAGTACTTC. This translates into CASSLNRWYEQYF. The chain carries TRBV11-2 and TRBJ2-7; D unresolved. CDR3 length: 13 residues. V was cut by 3 bases and J by 4 bases, with 10 bases left in between. Looked up from germline, CDR1 is SGHAT and CDR2 is FQNNGV.

In its sample, this clonotype was seen once. One end of the junction is discordant with germline, which a read error may explain. V gene TRBV10-3 combines with J gene TRBJ2-3, with TRBD1 matching over 12 bases. The CDR3 runs 13 residues. Looked up from germline, CDR1 is ENHRY and CDR2 is SYGVKD. The CDR3 DNA sequence: TGTGCCATTTGGGACAGGGGGCTAAATACGCGGTATTTT. This translates into CAIWDRGLNTRYF.

This clonotype was seen at least ten times. The chain links TRBV27 to TRBJ1-4; D gene unclear. Between the trimmed V and J ends, which lost 7 bases and 0 bases, there was a span of 12 bases. CDR3 size: 15 residues. CDR1 and CDR2 (germline): MNHEY, SMNVEV (reference sequence). CDR3 nucleotide sequence: TGTGCCAGCAAAATCTCCGGACCAACTAATGAAAAACTGTTTTTT. This translates into CASKISGPTNEKLFF.

This clonotype was seen repeatedly, ten times or more. The genes are TRBV5-1 and TRBJ2-7; 10 bases line up with TRBD1. The CDR3 has 15 residues. The trim removed 1 base at V and 4 bases at J, leaving 5 bases unmatched. Germline V lookup: CDR1 SGHRS, CDR2 YFSETQ. CDR3 nucleotides: TGCGCCAGCAGCTTGAGCGGGGACAGGGGTTACGAGCAGTACTTC. Its protein is CASSLSGDRGYEQYF.

As regards this clonotype: Germline and junction disagree at one end, which may indicate a read error. The chain links TRBV24-1 to TRBJ2-4, with D perhaps TRBD2 (6 bases). CDR1 and CDR2 (germline): KGHDR, SFDVKD. The length of the CDR3 is 15 residues. The DNA for the CDR3 is TGTGTCACCAGTGATCCGGGGGAAGCCAAAAACATTCAGTACTTC. Protein product: CVTSDPGEAKNIQYF.

The V call is TRBV29-1, the J call TRBJ2-1; D unclear. Germline CDR1 is SQVTM and CDR2 is ANQGSEA. Trimming left V 2 bases short and J 10 bases short, with 6 bases between. The CDR3 covers 10 residues. CDR3 sequence (DNA): TGCAGCGTTGAACCCCCAGAGCAGTTCTTC. This gives the protein CSVEPPEQFF.

This clonotype was picked up many times. V is TRBV20-1 and J is TRBJ2-1; 11 bases fit TRBD2. Germline assignment: CDR1 DFQATT and CDR2 SNEGSKA (reference sequence). The V gene end was trimmed by 2 bases and the J gene end by 3 bases; junction bases not matched to a gene: 3. This CDR3 is 15 amino acids long. CDR3 sequence reads: CSARSGTSGYNEQFF. The CDR3 DNA is TGCAGTGCTAGATCCGGGACTAGCGGCTACAATGAGCAGTTCTTC.

This clonotype was seen many times. This sequence joins TRBV3-1 and TRBJ2-1, with TRBD2 identical over 8 bases. Germline CDR1 and CDR2: LGHDT and YNNKEL (reference sequence). CDR3 length equals 16 residues. With 0 bases clipped from V and 7 bases from J, the junction kept 8 bases outside the gene matches. The CDR3 DNA reads TGTGCCAGCAGCCAAGATCGCGCGGGAGGAATTAATGAGCAGTTCTTC. It yields the protein CASSQDRAGGINEQFF.

The chain uses TRBV2 and TRBJ2-1; the D call may be TRBD1 or TRBD2 (5 bases each). This CDR3 is built from 14 residues. The ends were cut back, 10 bases at V and 0 bases at J, with 13 bases in the middle. Germline loops: CDR1 SNHLY, CDR2 FYNNEI. The CDR3 sequence: CAIPGPSSYNEQFF. CDR3 bases: TGTGCCATACCGGGACCCAGCTCCTACAATGAGCAGTTCTTC. Variable domain in full (rest from reference TRBV2 and TRBJ2-1): EPEVTQTPSHQVTQMGQEVILRCVPISNHLYFYWYRQILGQKVEFLVSFYNNEISEKSEIFDDQFSVERPDGSNFTLKIRSTKLEDSAMYFCAIPGPSSYNEQFFGPGTRLTVL.

This clonotype was seen repeatedly, ten times or more. The chain is built from TRBV2 and TRBJ1-2, with D unresolved. Trimming stripped 3 bases from V and 8 bases from J, with 7 bases between. The CDR3 extends over 11 amino acids. The germline CDR1 and CDR2 sequences are SNHLY and FYNNEI. CDR3 region: CASSEGYGYTF. The CDR3 coding sequence is TGTGCCAGCAGTGAGGGGTACGGCTACACCTTC.

This clonotype was counted between two and nine times. The chain combines TRBV30 with TRBJ2-5; 8 nucleotides match TRBD2. V lost 1 base to trimming and J lost 4 bases; unmatched junction nucleotides: 2. Looked up from germline, CDR1 is GTSNPN and CDR2 is SVGIG (reference sequence). This CDR3 comprises 13 residues. CDR3 sequence reads: CAWSDGLAETQYF. CDR3 bases: TGTGCCTGGAGTGATGGACTAGCAGAGACCCAGTACTTC.

This clonotype showed up just once. Being one base from a much bigger clone, this may be a read error. The rearrangement joins TRBV19 to TRBJ2-2; the D gene is possibly TRBD2 (5 bases). The CDR3 has 15 amino acids. Trimming left V 7 bases short and J 2 bases short, with 14 bases between. Germline loops: CDR1 LNHDA, CDR2 SQIVND (reference sequence). The CDR3 reads CASIPVGVNTGELFF. The CDR3 bases are TGTGCCAGTATCCCCGTCGGGGTAAACACCGGGGAGCTGTTTTTT. The full variable domain, its missing parts supplied by reference TRBV19 and TRBJ2-2, is DGGITQSPKYLFRKEGQNVTLSCEQNLNHDAMYWYRQDPGQGLRLIYYSQIVNDFQKGDIAEGYSVSREKKESFPLTVTSAQKNPTAFYLCASIPVGVNTGELFFGEGSRLTVL.